The present entry profiles one TCR beta chain with its context. The target antigen is unknown. The data stem from a study of shared clonotypes between healthy human individuals. Findings and caveats of the study: Clonotype sharing among the donors was expected to vary with sequencing depth. Relative to clonotypes present in all four donors, those not shared had lower generation probabilities.

Trimming took off 0 bases at V and 6 bases at J, with 14 bases between the two ends. CDR1 SGHAT and CDR2 FQNNGV come from the germline V gene. This CDR3 spans 15 amino acids. Positive CCR7 selection of CD45RO-negative cells yielded the naive CD8 cells, and terminally differentiated effector memory CD45RA+ cells were excluded. Profiled with immunoSEQ multiplex PCR; TCRdb holds only in-frame clones, not every one. The sample contains about 2 million clones, approximately 94% of which appear only once. Sequencing input: naive CD8+ T cells sorted from blood. V gene TRBV11-2 combines with J gene TRBJ1-2; D unresolved. This receptor was taken from a man aged 18-30 years in good health. Here the CDR3 reads CASSLEFGQPNGYTF. The CDR3 nucleotides read TGTGCCAGCAGCTTAGAATTCGGGCAGCCGAATGGCTACACCTTC.